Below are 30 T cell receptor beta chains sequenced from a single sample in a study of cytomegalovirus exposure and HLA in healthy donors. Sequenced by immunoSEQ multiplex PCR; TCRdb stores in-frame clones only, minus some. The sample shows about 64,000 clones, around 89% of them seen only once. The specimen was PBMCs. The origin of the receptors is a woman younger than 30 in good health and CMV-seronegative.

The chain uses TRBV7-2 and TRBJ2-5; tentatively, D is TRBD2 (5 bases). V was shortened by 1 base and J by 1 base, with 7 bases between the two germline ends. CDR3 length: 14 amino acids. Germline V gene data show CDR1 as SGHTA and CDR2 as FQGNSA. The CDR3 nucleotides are TGTGCCAGCAGCTTAGGAGCGGTCCAAGAGACCCAGTACTTC. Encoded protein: CASSLGAVQETQYF.

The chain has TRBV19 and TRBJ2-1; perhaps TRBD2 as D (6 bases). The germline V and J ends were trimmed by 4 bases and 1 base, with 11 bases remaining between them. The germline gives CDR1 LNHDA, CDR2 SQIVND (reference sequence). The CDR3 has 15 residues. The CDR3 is CASSTLGRSYNEQFF. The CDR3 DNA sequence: TGTGCCAGTAGTACCCTAGGGAGGTCCTACAATGAGCAGTTCTTC.

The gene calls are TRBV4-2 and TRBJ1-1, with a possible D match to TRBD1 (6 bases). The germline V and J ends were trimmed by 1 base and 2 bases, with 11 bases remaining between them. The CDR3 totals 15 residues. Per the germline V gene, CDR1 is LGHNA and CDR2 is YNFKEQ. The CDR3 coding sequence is TGTGCCAGCAGCCAAGCTTGGACAGAAAACACTGAAGCTTTCTTT. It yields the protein CASSQAWTENTEAFF.

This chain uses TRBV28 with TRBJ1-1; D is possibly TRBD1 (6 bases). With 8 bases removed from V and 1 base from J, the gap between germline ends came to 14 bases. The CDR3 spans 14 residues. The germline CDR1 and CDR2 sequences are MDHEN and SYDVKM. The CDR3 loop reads CASFYGTRNTEAFF. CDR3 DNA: TGTGCCAGCTTTTACGGGACAAGGAACACTGAAGCTTTCTTT. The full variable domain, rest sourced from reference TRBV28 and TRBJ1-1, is DVKVTQSSRYLVKRTGEKVFLECVQDMDHENMFWYRQDPGLGLRLIYFSYDVKMKEKGDIPEGYSVSREKKERFSLILESASTNQTSMYLCASFYGTRNTEAFFGQGTRLTVV.

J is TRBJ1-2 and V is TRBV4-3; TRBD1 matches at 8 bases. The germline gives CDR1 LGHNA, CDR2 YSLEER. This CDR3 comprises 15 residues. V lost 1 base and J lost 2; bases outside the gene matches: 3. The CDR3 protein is CASSQGTGMNYGYTF. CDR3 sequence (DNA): TGCGCCAGCAGCCAAGGGACAGGGATGAACTATGGCTACACCTTC.

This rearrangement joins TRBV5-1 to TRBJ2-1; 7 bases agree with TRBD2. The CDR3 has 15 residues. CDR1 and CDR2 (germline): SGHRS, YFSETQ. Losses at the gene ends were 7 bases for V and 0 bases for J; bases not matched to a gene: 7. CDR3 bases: TGCGCCAGCGGGGACTACGAAAGCTCCTACAATGAGCAGTTCTTC. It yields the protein CASGDYESSYNEQFF.

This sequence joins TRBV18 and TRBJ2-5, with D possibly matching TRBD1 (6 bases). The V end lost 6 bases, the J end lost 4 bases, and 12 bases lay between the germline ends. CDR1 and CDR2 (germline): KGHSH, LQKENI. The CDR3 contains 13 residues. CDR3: CASSQQGRETQYF. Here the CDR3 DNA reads TGTGCCAGCTCTCAACAGGGTCGAGAGACCCAGTACTTC.

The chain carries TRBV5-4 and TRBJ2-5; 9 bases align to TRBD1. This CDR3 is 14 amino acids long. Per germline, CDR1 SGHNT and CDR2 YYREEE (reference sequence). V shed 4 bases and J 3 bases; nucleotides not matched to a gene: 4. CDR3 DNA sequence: TGTGCCAGCAGCCCGACAGGGGGGAAAGAGACCCAGTACTTC. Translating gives CASSPTGGKETQYF.

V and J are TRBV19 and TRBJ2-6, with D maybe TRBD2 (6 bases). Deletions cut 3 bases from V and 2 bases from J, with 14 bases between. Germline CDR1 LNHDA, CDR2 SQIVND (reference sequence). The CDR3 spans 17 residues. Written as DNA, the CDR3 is TGTGCCAGTAGTATCGGGGGATTGGGTACTGGGGCCAACGTCCTGACTTTC. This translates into CASSIGGLGTGANVLTF.

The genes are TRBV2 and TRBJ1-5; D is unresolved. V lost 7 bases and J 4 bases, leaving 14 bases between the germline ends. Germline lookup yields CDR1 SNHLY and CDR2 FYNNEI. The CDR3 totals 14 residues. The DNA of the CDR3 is TGTGCCAGCACGGGGAGGGTTTGGAATCAGCCCCAGCATTTT. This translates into CASTGRVWNQPQHF.

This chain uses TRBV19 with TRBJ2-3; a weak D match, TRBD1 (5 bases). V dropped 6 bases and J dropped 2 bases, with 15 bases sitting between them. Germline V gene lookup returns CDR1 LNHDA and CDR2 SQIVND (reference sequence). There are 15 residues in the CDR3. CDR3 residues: CASSQQVLVTDTQYF. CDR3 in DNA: TGTGCCAGTAGCCAACAGGTTTTGGTCACAGATACGCAGTATTTT.

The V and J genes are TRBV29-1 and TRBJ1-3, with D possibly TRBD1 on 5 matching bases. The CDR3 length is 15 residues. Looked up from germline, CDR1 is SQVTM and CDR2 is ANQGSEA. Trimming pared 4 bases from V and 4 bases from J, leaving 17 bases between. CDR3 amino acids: CSVGMGGALGNTIYF. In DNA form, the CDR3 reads TGCAGCGTTGGGATGGGAGGGGCGCTGGGAAACACCATATATTTT.

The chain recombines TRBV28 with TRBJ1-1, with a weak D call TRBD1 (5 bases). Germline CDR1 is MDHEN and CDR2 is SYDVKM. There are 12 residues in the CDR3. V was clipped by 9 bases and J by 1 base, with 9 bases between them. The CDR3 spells CASFQGNTEAFF. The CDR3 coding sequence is TGTGCCAGTTTCCAGGGGAACACTGAAGCTTTCTTT.

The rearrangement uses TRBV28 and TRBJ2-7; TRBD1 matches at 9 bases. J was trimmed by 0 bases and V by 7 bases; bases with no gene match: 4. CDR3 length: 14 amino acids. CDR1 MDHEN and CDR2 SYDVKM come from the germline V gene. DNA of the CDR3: TGTGCCAGCATTGGGGGACAGGGCTCCTACGAGCAGTACTTC. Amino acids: CASIGGQGSYEQYF.

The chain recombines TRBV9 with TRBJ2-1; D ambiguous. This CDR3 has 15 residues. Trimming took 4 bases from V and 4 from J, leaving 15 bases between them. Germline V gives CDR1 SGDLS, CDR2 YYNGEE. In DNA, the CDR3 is TGTGCCAGCAGCCTTCAGTCCGGCGGATACAATGAGCAGTTCTTC. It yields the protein CASSLQSGGYNEQFF.

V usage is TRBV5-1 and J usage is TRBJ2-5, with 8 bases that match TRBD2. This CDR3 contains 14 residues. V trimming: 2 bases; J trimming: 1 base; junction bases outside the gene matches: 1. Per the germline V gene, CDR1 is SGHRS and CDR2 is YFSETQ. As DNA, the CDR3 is TGCGCCAGCAGCTTAGGGACTAGCCAAGAGACCCAGTACTTC. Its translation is CASSLGTSQETQYF.

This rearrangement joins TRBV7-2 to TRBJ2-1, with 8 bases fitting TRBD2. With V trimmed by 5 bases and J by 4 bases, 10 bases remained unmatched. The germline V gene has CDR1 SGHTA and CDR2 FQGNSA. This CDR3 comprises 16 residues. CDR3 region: CASSPPGTRGYNEQFF. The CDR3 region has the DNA TGTGCCAGCAGCCCTCCCGGGACTAGGGGTTACAATGAGCAGTTCTTC.

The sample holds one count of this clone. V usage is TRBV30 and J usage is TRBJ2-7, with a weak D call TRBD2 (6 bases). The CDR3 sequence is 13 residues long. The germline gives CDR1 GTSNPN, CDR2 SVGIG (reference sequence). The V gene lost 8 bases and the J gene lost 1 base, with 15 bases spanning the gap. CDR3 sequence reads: CAGAGSPSYEQYF. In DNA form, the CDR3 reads TGTGCCGGGGCGGGGAGCCCTTCCTACGAGCAGTACTTC.

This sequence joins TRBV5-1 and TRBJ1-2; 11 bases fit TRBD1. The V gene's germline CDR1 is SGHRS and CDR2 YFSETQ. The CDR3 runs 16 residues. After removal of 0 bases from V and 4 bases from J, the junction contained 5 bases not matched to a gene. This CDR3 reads CASSLAFGTGGYGYTF. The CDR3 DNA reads TGCGCCAGCAGCTTGGCCTTTGGGACAGGGGGCTATGGCTACACCTTC.

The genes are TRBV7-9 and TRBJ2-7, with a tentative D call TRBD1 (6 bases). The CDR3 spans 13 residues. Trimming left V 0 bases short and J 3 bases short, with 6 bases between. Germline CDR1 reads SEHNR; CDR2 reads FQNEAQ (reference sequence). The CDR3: CASSLATGYEQYF. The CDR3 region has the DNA TGTGCCAGCAGCTTAGCGACAGGCTACGAGCAGTACTTC.

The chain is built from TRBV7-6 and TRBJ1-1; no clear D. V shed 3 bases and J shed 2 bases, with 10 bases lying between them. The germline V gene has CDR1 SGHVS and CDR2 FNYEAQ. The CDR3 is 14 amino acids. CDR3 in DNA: TGTGCCAGCAGCTTGAAGGGAGCTAACACTGAAGCTTTCTTT. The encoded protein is CASSLKGANTEAFF.

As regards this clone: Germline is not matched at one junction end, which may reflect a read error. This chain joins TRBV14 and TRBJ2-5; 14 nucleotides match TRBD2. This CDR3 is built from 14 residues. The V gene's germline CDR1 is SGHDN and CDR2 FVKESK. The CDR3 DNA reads TGTGCCAGCAGCGACCCGACTAGCGGGGGGGGCACGGACTTC. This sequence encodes CASSDPTSGGGTDF.

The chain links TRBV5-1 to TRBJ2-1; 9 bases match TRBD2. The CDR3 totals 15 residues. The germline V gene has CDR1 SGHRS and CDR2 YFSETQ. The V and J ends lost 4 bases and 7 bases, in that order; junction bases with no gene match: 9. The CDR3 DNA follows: TGCGCCAGCAGCCAAGGGACTAGCTATACTAATGAGCAGTTCTTC. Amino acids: CASSQGTSYTNEQFF. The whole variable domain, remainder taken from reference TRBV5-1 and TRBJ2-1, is KAGVTQTPRYLIKTRGQQVTLSCSPISGHRSVSWYQQTPGQGLQFLFEYFSETQRNKGNFPGRFSGRQFSNSRSEMNVSTLELGDSALYLCASSQGTSYTNEQFFGPGTRLTVL.

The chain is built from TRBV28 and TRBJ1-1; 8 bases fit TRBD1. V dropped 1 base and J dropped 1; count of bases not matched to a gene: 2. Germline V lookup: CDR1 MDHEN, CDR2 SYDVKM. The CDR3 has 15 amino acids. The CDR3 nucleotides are TGTGCCAGCAGTTTATCACAGGGGGGGAACACTGAAGCTTTCTTT. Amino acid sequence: CASSLSQGGNTEAFF.

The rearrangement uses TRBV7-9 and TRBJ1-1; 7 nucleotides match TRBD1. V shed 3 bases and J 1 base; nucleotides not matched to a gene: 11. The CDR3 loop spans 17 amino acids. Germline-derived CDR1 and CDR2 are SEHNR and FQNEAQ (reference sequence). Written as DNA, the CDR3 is TGTGCCAGCAGCTTGTGGCAGGGGGGTTTGGGGAACACTGAAGCTTTCTTT. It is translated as CASSLWQGGLGNTEAFF.

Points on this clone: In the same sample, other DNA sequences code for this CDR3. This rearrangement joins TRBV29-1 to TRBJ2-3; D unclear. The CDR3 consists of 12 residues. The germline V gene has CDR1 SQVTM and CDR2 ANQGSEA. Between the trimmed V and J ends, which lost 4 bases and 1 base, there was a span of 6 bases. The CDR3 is CSVGTGTDTQYF. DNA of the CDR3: TGCAGCGTTGGTACGGGCACAGATACGCAGTATTTT.

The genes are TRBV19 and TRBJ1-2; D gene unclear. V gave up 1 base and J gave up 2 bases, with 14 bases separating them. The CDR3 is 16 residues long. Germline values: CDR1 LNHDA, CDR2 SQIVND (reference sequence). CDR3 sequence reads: CASSIGTPGGNYGYTF. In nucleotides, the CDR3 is TGTGCCAGTAGTATAGGGACCCCAGGAGGAAACTATGGCTACACCTTC.

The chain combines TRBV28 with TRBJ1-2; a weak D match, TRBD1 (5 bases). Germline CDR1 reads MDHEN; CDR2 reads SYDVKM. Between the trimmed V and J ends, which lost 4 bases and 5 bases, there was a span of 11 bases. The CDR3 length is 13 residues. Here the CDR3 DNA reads TGTGCCAGCAGTTCCGGGGGGTCGTATGGCTACACCTTC. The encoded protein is CASSSGGSYGYTF.

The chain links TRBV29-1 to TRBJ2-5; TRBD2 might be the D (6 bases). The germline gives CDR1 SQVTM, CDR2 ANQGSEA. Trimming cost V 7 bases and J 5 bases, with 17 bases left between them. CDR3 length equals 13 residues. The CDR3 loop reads CSAHRGGGETQYF. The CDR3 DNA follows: TGCAGCGCCCATAGGGGAGGCGGGGAGACCCAGTACTTC.

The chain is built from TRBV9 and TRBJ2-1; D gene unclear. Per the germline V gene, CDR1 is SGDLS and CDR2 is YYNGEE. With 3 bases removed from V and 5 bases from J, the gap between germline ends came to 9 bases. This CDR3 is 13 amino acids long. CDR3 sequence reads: CASSALQNNEQFF. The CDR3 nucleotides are TGTGCCAGCAGCGCACTCCAAAACAATGAGCAGTTCTTC.